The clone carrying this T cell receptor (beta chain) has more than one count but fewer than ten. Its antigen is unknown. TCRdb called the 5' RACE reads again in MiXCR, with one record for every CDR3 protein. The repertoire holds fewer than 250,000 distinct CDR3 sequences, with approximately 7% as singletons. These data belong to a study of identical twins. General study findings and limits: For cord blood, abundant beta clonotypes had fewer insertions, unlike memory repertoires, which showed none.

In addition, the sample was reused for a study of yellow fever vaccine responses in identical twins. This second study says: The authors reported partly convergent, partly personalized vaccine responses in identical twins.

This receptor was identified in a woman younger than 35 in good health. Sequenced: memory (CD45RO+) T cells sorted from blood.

The CDR3 DNA reads TGTGCCAGCAGCCTGCCTACGGGACTAGCGGGGGGGAATGAGCAGTTCTTC. It encodes CASSLPTGLAGGNEQFF. This sequence joins TRBV7-2 and TRBJ2-1, with TRBD2 matching over 16 bases. The CDR3 is made up of 17 amino acids. Germline V CDR1 and CDR2: SGHTA, FQGNSA. V lost 5 bases and J lost 7; bases outside the gene matches: 8.